This T cell receptor beta chain appears in the sequencing data of a study of cytomegalovirus exposure and HLA in healthy donors. From the 120-subject validation cohort, which was separate from the roughly 670-subject first cohort, the donors were drawn. As for this clone: No antigen is known for it.

Repertoires were generated with immunoSEQ multiplex PCR, while TCRdb's copy carries only in-frame clones and drops some. Among 100,000 to 150,000 clones, roughly nine tenths were seen once, and the ten largest hold roughly 1.2%. Findings of the study overall: Most TCR sequences were rare, but some public TCRs occurred in many donors. CMV antigen specificity was confirmed in vitro for three CMV-associated chains.

The sequencing input was PBMCs. This receptor was identified in a woman between 18 and 29 years old in good health and CMV-seronegative.

CDR3 DNA sequence: TGTGCCAGCCCAATGGCGGGACAGGGGGCTTCTGGCTACACCTTC. It yields the protein CASPMAGQGASGYTF. The J gene is TRBJ1-2, the V gene TRBV2; TRBD1 matches 12 bases. The CDR3 runs to 15 residues. The V segment lost 8 bases and the J segment 7 bases; nucleotides outside the gene matches: 11. Germline CDR1 reads SNHLY; CDR2 reads FYNNEI.